The clone carrying this TCR beta chain has only one observation. The data derive from a study of blood T cell repertoires in COVID-19. Clones were sequenced by immunoSEQ multiplex PCR, and TCRdb holds only the in-frame ones, with some missing. The profile shows 85,000 to 90,000 clones, 91% of them singletons. Sequencing was done on a sample of peripheral blood. The TCR originated in a human donor with active COVID-19. The donor label of this sample is uncertain.

The CDR3 spells CASSDVATETQYF. The CDR3 coding sequence is TGTGCCAGCAGTGATGTGGCCACAGAGACCCAGTACTTC. The rearrangement uses TRBV6-1 and TRBJ2-5; D is ambiguous. CDR1 MNHNS and CDR2 SASEGT come from the germline V gene. This CDR3 region has 13 residues. The ends were cut back, 3 bases at V and 4 bases at J, with 9 bases in the middle.